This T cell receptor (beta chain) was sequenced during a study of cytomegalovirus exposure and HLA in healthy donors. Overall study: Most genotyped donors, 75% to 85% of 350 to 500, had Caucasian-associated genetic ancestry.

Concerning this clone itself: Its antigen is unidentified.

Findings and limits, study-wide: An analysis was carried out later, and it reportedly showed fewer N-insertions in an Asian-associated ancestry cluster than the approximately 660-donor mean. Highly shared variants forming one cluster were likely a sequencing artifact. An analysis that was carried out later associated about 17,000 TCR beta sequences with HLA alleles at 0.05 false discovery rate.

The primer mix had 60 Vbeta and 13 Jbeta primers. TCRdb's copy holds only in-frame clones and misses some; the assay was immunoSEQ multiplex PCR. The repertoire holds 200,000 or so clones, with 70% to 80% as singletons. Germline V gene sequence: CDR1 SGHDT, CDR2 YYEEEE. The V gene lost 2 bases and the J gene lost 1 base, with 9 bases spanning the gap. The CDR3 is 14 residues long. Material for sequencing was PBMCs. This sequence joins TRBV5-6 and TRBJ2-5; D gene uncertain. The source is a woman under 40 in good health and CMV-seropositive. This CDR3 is CASSFSQPQETQYF. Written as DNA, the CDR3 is TGTGCCAGCAGCTTCTCACAGCCCCAAGAGACCCAGTACTTC.